Detailed here is one T cell receptor (beta chain). Its antigen is unidentified. Germline V gene sequence: CDR1 SGHDT, CDR2 YYEEEE. V lost 0 bases, J lost 2 bases, and 12 bases lay in between. This CDR3 contains 16 residues. This sample is part of a study of graft-versus-host responses after intestinal transplantation. Overall study context: Recipients underwent multivisceral, liver-intestinal, or isolated intestinal transplants.

Profiling relied on immunoSEQ multiplex PCR, and the TCRdb table lists in-frame clones only, not all of them. The sample lists 10,000 to 15,000 clones; roughly 80% were seen once. Study-wide results and caveats: Circulating GvH clones peaking coincided with falling HvG clones soon after transplant.

The specimen was PBMCs, collected roughly 300 days after intestinal transplant. V usage is TRBV5-6 and J usage is TRBJ2-1; D call uncertain. The source of this sequence is a human patient who received an intestinal transplant, so some T cells may come from the graft donor. The CDR3: CASSLAGQKPYNEQFF. Written as DNA, the CDR3 is TGTGCCAGCAGCTTGGCCGGTCAGAAACCCTACAATGAGCAGTTCTTC.